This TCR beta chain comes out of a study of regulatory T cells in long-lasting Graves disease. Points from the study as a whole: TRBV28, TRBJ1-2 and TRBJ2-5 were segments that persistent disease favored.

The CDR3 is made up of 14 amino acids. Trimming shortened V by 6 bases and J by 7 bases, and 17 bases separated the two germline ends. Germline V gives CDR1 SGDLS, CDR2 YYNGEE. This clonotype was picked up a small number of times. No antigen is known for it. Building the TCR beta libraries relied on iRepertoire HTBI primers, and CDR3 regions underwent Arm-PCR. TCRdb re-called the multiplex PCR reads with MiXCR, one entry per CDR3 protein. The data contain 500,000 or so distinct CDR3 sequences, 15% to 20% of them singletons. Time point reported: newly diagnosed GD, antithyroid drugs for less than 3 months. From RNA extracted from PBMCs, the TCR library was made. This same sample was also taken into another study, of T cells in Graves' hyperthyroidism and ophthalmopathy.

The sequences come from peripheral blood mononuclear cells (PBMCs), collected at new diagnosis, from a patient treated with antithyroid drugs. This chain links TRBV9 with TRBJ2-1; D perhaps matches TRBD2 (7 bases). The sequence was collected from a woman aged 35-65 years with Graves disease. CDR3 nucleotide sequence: TGTGCCAGCACCCGAGGGGGGGCAGTAAATGAGCAGTTCTTC. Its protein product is CASTRGGAVNEQFF. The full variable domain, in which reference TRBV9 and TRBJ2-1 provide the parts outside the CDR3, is DSGVTQTPKHLITATGQRVTLRCSPRSGDLSVYWYQQSLDQGLQFLIQYYNGEERAKGNILERFSAQQFPDLHSELNLSSLELGDSALYFCASTRGGAVNEQFFGPGTRLTVL.